Shown below are 2 T cell receptor beta chains from a single sample sequenced in a study of T-cell memory formation after mild COVID-19. TCRdb ran MiXCR on the 5' RACE reads and lists one entry per CDR3 protein. The sample records nearly 250,000 distinct CDR3 sequences, 15% being singletons. The material sequenced was PBMCs or a T cell subset sorted from them (not recorded which). These receptor sequences come from an adult woman who had mild COVID-19 (a few samples of this study predate the infection). Cell type and time point are not known.

This rearrangement joins TRBV15 to TRBJ2-3; TRBD1 is a possible D gene (5 bases). With 0 bases removed from V and 10 bases from J, the gap between germline ends came to 11 bases. Germline lookup yields CDR1 LNHNV and CDR2 YYDKDF (reference sequence). This CDR3 comprises 13 residues. As DNA, the CDR3 is TGTGCCACCAGCAGAGAAGGGGCCATGTCGCAGTATTTT. It codes for CATSREGAMSQYF.

The sample holds a few counts of this clonotype. The V and J genes are TRBV7-9 and TRBJ2-1, with 8 bases fitting TRBD2. The CDR3 loop spans 14 amino acids. The germline V gene has CDR1 SEHNR and CDR2 FQNEAQ (reference sequence). After removal of 7 bases from V and 6 bases from J, the junction contained 8 bases not matched to a gene. CDR3 protein: CASTRLAIFNEQFF. DNA of the CDR3: TGTGCCAGCACACGACTAGCGATTTTCAATGAGCAGTTCTTC.